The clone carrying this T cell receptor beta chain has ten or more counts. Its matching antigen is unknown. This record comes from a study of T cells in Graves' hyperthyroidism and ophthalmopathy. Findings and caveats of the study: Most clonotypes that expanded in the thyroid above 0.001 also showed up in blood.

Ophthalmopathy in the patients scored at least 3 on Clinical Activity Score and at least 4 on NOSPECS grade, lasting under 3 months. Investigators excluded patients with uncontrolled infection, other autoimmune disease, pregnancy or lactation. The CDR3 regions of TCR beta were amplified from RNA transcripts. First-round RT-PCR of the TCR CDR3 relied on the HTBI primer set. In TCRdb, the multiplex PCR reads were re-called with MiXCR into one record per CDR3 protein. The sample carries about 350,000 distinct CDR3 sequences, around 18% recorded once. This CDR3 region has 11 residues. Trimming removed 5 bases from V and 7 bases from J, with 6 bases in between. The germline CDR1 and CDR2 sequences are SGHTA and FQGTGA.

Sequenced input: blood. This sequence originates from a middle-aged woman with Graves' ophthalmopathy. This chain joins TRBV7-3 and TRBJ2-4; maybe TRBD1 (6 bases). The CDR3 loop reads CASSQGNIQYF. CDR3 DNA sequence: TGTGCCAGCAGCCAGGGGAACATTCAGTACTTC.